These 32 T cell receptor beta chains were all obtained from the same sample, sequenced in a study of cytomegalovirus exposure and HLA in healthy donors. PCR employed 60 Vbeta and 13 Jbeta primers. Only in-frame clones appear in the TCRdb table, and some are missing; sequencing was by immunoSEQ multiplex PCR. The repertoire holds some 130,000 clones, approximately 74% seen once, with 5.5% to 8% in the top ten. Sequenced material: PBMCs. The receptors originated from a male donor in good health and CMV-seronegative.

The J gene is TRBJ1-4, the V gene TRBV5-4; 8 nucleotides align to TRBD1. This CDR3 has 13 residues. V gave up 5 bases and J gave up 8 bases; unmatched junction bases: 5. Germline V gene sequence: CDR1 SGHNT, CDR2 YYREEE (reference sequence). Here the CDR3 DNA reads TGTGCCAGCAGGGACAGGGATGAGGAAAAACTGTTTTTT. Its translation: CASRDRDEEKLFF.

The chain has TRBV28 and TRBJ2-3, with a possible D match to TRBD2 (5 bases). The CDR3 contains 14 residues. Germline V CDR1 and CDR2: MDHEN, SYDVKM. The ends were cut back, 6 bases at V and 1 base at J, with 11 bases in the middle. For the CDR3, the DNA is TGTGCCAGCAGCGCTCCCGGGGGCACAGATACGCAGTATTTT. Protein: CASSAPGGTDTQYF.

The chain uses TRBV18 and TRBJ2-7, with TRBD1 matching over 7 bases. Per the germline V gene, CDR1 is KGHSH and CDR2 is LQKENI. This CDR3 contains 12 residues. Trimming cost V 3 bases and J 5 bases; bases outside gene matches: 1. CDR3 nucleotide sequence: TGTGCCAGCTCACCGGACAGGAACGAGCAGTACTTC. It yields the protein CASSPDRNEQYF.

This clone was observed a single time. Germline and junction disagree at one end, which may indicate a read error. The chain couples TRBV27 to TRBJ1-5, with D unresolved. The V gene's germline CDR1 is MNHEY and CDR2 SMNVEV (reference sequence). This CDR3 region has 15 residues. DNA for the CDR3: TGTGCCAGCACCCCCGACGGACTGGGCAATCGGCCCCAGCATTTT. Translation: CASTPDGLGNRPQHF.

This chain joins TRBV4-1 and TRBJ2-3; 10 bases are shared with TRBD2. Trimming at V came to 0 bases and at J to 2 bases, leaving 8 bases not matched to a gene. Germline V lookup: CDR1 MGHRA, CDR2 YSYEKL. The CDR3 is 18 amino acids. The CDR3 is CASSQDLLAGVHTDTQYF. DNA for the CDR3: TGCGCCAGCAGCCAAGATCTGCTAGCGGGGGTCCACACAGATACGCAGTATTTT.

CDR3 sequence: CASSPGGETQYF. CDR3 DNA sequence: TGCGCCAGCAGCCCGGGGGGTGAGACCCAGTACTTC. The chain couples TRBV5-1 to TRBJ2-5, with TRBD2 identical over 7 bases. V lost 4 bases to trimming and J lost 5 bases; unmatched junction nucleotides: 2. The germline V gene has CDR1 SGHRS and CDR2 YFSETQ. This CDR3 has 12 residues.

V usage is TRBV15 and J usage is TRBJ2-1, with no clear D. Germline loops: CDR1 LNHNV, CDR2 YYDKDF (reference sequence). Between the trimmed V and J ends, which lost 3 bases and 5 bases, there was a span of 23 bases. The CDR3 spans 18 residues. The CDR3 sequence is CATSSVQPFTILNNEQFF. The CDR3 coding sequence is TGTGCCACCAGCAGTGTTCAGCCCTTCACTATTCTTAACAATGAGCAGTTCTTC.

The CDR3 DNA reads as TGTGCCAGCAGGGGGACAGCCTCCTACGAGCAGTACTTC. As protein: CASRGTASYEQYF. The chain couples TRBV6-5 to TRBJ2-7, with 7 bases aligning to TRBD1. Losses at the gene ends were 6 bases for V and 0 bases for J; bases not matched to a gene: 2. Germline lookup yields CDR1 MNHEY and CDR2 SVGAGI. The CDR3 sequence is 13 residues long.

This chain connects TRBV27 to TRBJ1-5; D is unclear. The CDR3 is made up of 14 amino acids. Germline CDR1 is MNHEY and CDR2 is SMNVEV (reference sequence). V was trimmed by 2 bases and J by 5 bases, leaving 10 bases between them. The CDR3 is CASSLRRSHQPQHF. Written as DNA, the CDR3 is TGTGCCAGCAGTTTACGGAGATCCCATCAGCCCCAGCATTTT.

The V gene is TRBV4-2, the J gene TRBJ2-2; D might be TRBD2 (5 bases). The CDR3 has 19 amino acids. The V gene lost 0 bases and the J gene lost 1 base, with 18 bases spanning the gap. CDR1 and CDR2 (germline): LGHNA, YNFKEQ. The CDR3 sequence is CASSQEGRVSVMNTGELFF. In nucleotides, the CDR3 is TGTGCCAGCAGCCAAGAAGGTCGGGTTAGCGTTATGAACACCGGGGAGCTGTTTTTT.

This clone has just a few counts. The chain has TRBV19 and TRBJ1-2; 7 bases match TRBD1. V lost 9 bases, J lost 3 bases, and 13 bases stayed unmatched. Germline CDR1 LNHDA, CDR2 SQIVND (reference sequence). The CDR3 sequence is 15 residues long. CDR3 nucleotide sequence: TGTGCCAGCCGACGGGCCGCAACAGGGGACTATGGCTACACCTTC. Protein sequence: CASRRAATGDYGYTF.

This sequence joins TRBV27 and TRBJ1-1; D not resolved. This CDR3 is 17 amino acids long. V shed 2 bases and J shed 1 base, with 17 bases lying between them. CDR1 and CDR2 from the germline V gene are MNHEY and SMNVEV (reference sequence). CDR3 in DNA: TGTGCCAGCAGTTTAATCTGGAAACACCGGGGGAACACTGAAGCTTTCTTT. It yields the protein CASSLIWKHRGNTEAFF.

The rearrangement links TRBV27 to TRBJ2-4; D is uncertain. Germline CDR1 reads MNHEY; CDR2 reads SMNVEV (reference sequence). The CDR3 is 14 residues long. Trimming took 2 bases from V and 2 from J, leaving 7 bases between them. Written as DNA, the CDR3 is TGTGCCAGCAGTTTACTGGGCTCCAAAAACATTCAGTACTTC. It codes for CASSLLGSKNIQYF.

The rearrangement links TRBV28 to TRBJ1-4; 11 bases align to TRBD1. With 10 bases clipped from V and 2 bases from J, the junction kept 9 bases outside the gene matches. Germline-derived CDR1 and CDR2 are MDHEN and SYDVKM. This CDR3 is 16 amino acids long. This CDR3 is CAIGGTGGLTNEKLFF. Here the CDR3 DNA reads TGTGCCATCGGAGGGACAGGGGGTCTTACTAATGAAAAACTGTTTTTT.

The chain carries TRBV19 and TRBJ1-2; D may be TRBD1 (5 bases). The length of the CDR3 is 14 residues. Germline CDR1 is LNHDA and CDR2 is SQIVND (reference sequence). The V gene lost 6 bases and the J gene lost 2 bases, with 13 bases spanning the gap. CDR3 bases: TGTGCCAGTAGCGGCCGCACAGGCAACTATGGCTACACCTTC. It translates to CASSGRTGNYGYTF.

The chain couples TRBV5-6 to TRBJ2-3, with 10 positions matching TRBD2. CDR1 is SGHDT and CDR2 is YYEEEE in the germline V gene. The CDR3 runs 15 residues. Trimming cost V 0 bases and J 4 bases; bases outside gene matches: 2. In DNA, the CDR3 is TGTGCCAGCAGCTTGGGGACTAGCGGCCCAGATACGCAGTATTTT. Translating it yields CASSLGTSGPDTQYF.

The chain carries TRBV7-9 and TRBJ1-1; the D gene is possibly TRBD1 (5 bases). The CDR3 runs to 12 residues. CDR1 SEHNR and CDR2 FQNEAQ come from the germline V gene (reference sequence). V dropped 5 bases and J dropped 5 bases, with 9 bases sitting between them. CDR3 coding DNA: TGTGCCAGCAGCCCCCGACAGACTGAAGCTTTCTTT. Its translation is CASSPRQTEAFF.

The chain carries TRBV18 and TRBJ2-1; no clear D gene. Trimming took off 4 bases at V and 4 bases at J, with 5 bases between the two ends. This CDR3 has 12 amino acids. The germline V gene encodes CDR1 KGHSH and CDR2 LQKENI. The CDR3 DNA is TGTGCCAGCTCACTCAGATACAATGAGCAGTTCTTC. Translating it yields CASSLRYNEQFF. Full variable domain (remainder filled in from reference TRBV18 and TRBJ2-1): NAGVMQNPRHLVRRRGQEARLRCSPMKGHSHVYWYRQLPEEGLKFMVYLQKENIIDESGMPKERFSAEFPKEGPSILRIQQVVRGDSAAYFCASSLRYNEQFFGPGTRLTVL.

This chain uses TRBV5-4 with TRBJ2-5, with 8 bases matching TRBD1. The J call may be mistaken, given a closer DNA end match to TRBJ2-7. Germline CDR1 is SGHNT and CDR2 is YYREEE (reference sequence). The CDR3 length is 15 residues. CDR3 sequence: CASSRTGQESYEQYF. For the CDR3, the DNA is TGTGCCAGCAGCCGTACGGGACAGGAATCCTACGAGCAGTACTTC.

CDR3 nucleotide sequence: TGTGCCACCCTAGGAGGGGTGTATGGCTACACCTTC. Encoded protein: CATLGGVYGYTF. The chain couples TRBV2 to TRBJ1-2, with a possible D match to TRBD1 (5 bases). Trimming removed 10 bases at V and 5 bases at J, with 14 bases between. In germline, CDR1 is SNHLY, CDR2 FYNNEI. CDR3 size: 12 residues.

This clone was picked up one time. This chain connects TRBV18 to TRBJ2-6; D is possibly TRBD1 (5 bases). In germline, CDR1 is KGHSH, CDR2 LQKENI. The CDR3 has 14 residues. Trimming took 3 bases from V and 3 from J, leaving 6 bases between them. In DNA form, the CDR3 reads TGTGCCAGCTCACCCCAGGGTGGGGCCAACGTCCTGACTTTC. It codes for CASSPQGGANVLTF.

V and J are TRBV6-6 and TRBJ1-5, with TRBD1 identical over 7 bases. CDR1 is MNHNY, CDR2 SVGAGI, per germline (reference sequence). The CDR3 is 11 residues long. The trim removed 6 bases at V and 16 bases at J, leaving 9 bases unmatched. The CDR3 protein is CASRKQGNSHF. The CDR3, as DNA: TGTGCCAGCAGAAAACAGGGGAATTCCCATTTT.

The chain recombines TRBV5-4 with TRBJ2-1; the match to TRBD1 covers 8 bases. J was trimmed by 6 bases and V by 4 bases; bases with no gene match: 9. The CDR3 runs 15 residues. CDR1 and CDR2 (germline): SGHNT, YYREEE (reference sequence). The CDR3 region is CASSIGQGRPNEQFF. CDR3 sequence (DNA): TGTGCCAGCAGCATTGGACAGGGTAGGCCCAATGAGCAGTTCTTC.

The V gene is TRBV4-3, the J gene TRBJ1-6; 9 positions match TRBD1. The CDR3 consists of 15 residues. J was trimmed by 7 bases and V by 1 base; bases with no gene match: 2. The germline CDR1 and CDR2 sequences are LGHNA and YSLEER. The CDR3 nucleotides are TGCGCCAGCAGCCAAGGACAGGGGGAGAATTCACCCCTCCACTTT. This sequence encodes CASSQGQGENSPLHF.

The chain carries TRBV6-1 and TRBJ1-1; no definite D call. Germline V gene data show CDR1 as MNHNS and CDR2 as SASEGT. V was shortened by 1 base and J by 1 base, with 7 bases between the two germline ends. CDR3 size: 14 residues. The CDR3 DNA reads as TGTGCCAGCAGTGAAGAACACAGGAACACTGAAGCTTTCTTT. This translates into CASSEEHRNTEAFF.

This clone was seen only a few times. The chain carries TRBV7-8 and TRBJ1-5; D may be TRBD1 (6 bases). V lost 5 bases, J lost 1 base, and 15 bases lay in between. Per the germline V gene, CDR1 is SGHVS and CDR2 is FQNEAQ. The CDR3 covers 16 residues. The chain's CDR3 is CASSPGRDISNQPQHF. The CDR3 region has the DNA TGTGCCAGCAGCCCGGGCCGGGACATAAGCAATCAGCCCCAGCATTTT.

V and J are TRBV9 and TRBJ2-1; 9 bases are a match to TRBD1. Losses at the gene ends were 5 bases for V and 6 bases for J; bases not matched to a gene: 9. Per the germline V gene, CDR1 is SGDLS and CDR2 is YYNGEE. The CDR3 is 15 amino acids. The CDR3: CASSLSMGQGNEQFF. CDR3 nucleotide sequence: TGTGCCAGCAGTCTGAGCATGGGACAGGGCAATGAGCAGTTCTTC.

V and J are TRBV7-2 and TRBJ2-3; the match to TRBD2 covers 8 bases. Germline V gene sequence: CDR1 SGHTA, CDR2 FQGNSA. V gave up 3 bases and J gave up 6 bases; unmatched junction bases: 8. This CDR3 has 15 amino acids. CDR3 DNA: TGTGCCAGCAGCTTCCAAGCGGGAGTCCCGGATACGCAGTATTTT. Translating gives CASSFQAGVPDTQYF.

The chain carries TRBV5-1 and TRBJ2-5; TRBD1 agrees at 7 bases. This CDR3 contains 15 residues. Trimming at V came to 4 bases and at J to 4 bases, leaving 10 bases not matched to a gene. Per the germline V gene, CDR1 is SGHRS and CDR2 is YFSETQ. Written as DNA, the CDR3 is TGCGCCAGCAGCCCACGACAGGGAGAGGGAGAGACCCAGTACTTC. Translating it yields CASSPRQGEGETQYF.

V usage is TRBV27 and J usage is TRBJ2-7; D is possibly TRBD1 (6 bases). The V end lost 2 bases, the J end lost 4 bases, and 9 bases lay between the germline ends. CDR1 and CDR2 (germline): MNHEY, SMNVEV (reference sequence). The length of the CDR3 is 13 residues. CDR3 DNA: TGTGCCAGCAGTTTAGCGGACAGTTACGAGCAGTACTTC. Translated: CASSLADSYEQYF.

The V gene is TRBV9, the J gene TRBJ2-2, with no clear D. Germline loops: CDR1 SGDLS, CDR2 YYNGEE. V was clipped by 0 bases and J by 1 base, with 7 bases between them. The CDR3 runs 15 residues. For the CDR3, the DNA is TGTGCCAGCAGCGTAGTTCCAGGGAACACCGGGGAGCTGTTTTTT. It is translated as CASSVVPGNTGELFF.

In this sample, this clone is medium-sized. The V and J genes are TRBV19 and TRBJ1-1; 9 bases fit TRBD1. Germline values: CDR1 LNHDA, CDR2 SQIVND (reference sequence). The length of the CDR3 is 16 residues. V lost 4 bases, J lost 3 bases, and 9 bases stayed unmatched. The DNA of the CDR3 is TGTGCCAGTAGTACGAGTCGGGACAGGGTTTACACTGAAGCTTTCTTT. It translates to CASSTSRDRVYTEAFF.